The 8 T cell receptor beta chains below come from one sample, sequenced in a study of blood T cell repertoires in COVID-19. Some clones are missing from TCRdb's copy, which holds only in-frame ones; the method was immunoSEQ multiplex PCR. The repertoire consists of about 89,000 clones, with approximately 90% occurring once and the leading ten covering about 2.5%. The material sequenced was peripheral blood. These receptors all come from a human donor with active COVID-19. The donor label of this sample is uncertain.

The chain carries TRBV3-1 (or the pseudogene TRBV3-2) and TRBJ2-7, with 8 bases identical to TRBD2. The CDR3 loop spans 17 amino acids. The germline gives CDR1 LGHDT, CDR2 YNNKEL (reference sequence). After removal of 1 base from V and 5 bases from J, the junction contained 13 bases not matched to a gene. The DNA of the CDR3 is TGTGCCAGCAGCCAAGCGAGGGCGGGGGGCTTTTTCGACGAGCAGTACTTC. It codes for CASSQARAGGFFDEQYF.

The V call is TRBV6-6, the J call TRBJ1-2, with a possible D match to TRBD1 (5 bases). CDR1 is MNHNY and CDR2 is SVGAGI in the germline V gene (reference sequence). V lost 1 base, J lost 11 bases, and 17 bases lay in between. CDR3 length equals 14 residues. CDR3 amino acids: CASSYYGAPDEYTF. The CDR3 bases are TGTGCCAGCAGTTACTATGGGGCCCCGGATGAGTACACCTTC.

The J gene is TRBJ2-3, the V gene TRBV27, with 11 positions matching TRBD2. Germline CDR1 reads MNHEY; CDR2 reads SMNVEV (reference sequence). The trim removed 2 bases at V and 6 bases at J, leaving 7 bases unmatched. The CDR3 is made up of 16 amino acids. The CDR3 loop is CASSLLTSGGFDTQYF. The CDR3 DNA reads as TGTGCCAGCAGTTTACTAACTAGCGGGGGTTTCGATACGCAGTATTTT.

This clone appeared once. The chain is built from TRBV7-6 and TRBJ2-3; a weak D match, TRBD1 (5 bases). The CDR3 is 14 residues long. Trimming pared 3 bases from V and 0 bases from J, leaving 7 bases between. Germline V gene sequence: CDR1 SGHVS, CDR2 FNYEAQ. CDR3 protein: CASSFAGSTDTQYF. DNA for the CDR3: TGTGCCAGCAGCTTCGCAGGGAGCACAGATACGCAGTATTTT.

The chain carries TRBV5-4 and TRBJ2-5; 11 nucleotides agree with TRBD2. CDR1 is SGHNT, CDR2 YYREEE, per germline (reference sequence). This CDR3 spans 19 amino acids. The V gene end was trimmed by 4 bases and the J gene end by 4 bases; junction bases not matched to a gene: 18. The CDR3 is CASSPSPGVAGGPGETQYF. In DNA, the CDR3 is TGTGCCAGCAGCCCCTCCCCGGGGGTAGCGGGGGGGCCGGGAGAGACCCAGTACTTC.

V is TRBV6-5 and J is TRBJ1-2, with 12 bases that match TRBD1. Per germline, CDR1 MNHEY and CDR2 SVGAGI. The length of the CDR3 is 16 residues. V lost 4 bases to trimming and J lost 4 bases; unmatched junction nucleotides: 7. CDR3 protein: CASSLSGTGGLYGYTF. The CDR3 DNA follows: TGTGCCAGCAGTTTATCCGGGACAGGGGGCCTCTATGGCTACACCTTC.

The chain joins TRBV9 to TRBJ1-6, with 8 bases that match TRBD1. Trimming removed 4 bases from V and 10 bases from J; junction bases left unmatched: 13. This CDR3 spans 16 amino acids. CDR1 is SGDLS, CDR2 YYNGEE, per germline. The CDR3 DNA follows: TGTGCCAGCAGCAACCCAAACAGGGGGAAGGGGTCACCCCTCCACTTT. As protein: CASSNPNRGKGSPLHF.

V gene TRBV11-2 combines with J gene TRBJ2-1, with TRBD1 identical over 9 bases. Germline CDR1 is SGHAT and CDR2 is FQNNGV. CDR3 length: 16 residues. V was clipped by 7 bases and J by 0 bases; unmatched bases: 7. Written as DNA, the CDR3 is TGTGCCAGCACCCGAACAGGGGGCTCCTCCTACAATGAGCAGTTCTTC. Encoded protein: CASTRTGGSSYNEQFF. Full variable domain (outside the CDR3, taken from reference TRBV11-2 and TRBJ2-1): EAGVAQSPRYKIIEKRQSVAFWCNPISGHATLYWYQQILGQGPKLLIQFQNNGVVDDSQLPKDRFSAERLKGVDSTLKIQPAKLEDSAVYLCASTRTGGSSYNEQFFGPGTRLTVL.